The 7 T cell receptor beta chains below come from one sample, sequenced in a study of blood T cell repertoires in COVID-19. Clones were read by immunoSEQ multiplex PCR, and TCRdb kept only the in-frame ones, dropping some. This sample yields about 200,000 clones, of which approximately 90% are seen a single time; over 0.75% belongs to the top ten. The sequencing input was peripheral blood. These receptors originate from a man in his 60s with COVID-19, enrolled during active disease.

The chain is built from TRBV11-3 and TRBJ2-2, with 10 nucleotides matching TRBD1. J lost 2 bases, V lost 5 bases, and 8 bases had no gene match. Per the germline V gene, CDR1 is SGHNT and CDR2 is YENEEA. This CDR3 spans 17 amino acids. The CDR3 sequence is CASSIGGDRGNTGELFF. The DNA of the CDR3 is TGTGCCAGCAGCATCGGGGGGGACAGGGGTAACACCGGGGAGCTGTTTTTT.

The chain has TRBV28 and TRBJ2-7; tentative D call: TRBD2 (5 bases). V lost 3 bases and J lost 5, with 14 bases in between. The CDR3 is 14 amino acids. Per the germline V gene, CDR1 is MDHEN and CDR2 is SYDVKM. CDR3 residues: CASSLSSEGNEQYF. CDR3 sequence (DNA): TGTGCCAGCAGTTTGTCGTCAGAGGGAAACGAGCAGTACTTC. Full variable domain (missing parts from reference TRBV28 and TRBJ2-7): DVKVTQSSRYLVKRTGEKVFLECVQDMDHENMFWYRQDPGLGLRLIYFSYDVKMKEKGDIPEGYSVSREKKERFSLILESASTNQTSMYLCASSLSSEGNEQYFGPGTRLTVT.

The CDR3 DNA reads as TGTGCCAGCAGCCCAAGGACTAGCGGGGTAGCCAAAAACATTCAGTACTTC. Its protein is CASSPRTSGVAKNIQYF. The chain joins TRBV11-2 to TRBJ2-4, with 12 bases identical to TRBD2. The CDR3 sequence is 17 residues long. Germline values: CDR1 SGHAT, CDR2 FQNNGV. V lost 5 bases, J lost 0 bases, and 5 bases stayed unmatched.

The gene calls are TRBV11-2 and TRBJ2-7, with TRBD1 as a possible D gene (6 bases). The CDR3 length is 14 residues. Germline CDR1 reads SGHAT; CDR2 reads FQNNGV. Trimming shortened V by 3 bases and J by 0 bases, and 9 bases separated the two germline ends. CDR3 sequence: CASSFVDSSYEQYF. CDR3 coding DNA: TGTGCCAGCAGCTTCGTGGACAGCTCCTACGAGCAGTACTTC.

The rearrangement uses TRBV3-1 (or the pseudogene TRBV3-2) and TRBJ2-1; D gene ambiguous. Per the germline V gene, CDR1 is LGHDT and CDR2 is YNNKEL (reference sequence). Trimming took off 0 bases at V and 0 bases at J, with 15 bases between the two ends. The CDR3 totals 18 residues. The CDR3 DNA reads TGTGCCAGCAGCCAAGAATCGATTCGGCGGCGCTCCTACAATGAGCAGTTCTTC. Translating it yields CASSQESIRRRSYNEQFF.

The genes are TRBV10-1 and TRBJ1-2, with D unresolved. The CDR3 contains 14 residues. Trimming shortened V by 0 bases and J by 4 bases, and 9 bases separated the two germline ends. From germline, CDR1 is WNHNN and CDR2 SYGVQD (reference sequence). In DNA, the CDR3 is TGCGCCAGCAGTGAGTCGAGGACTTCCTATGGCTACACCTTC. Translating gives CASSESRTSYGYTF.

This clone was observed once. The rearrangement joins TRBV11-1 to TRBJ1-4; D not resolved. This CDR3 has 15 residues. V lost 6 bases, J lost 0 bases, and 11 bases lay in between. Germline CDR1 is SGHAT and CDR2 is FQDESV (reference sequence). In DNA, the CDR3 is TGTGCCAGCAGGTTGACGGGTGCAACTAATGAAAAACTGTTTTTT. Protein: CASRLTGATNEKLFF.